This T cell receptor (beta chain) originates from a study of shared clonotypes between healthy human individuals. TCRdb's table, derived via immunoSEQ multiplex PCR, lists solely in-frame clones and lacks some. The repertoire holds about 1,800,000 clones, with about 95% as singletons. Naive CD8 populations comprised CD45RO-negative cells positively selected for CCR7, excluding terminally differentiated effector memory CD45RA+ cells. Germline loops: CDR1 SSHAT, CDR2 FNYEAQ (reference sequence). The CDR3 covers 13 residues. With respect to this clone: A read error may produce the germline difference seen at one junction end.

The J gene is TRBJ2-3, the V gene TRBV7-7, with 7 bases lining up with TRBD2. This TCR was recovered from a man between 18 and 29 years old in good health. Sample: naive CD8+ T cells sorted from blood. The CDR3 bases are TGTGCTAGCAGCTTGGGGGGGGACGATACGCAGTATTTT. Its protein product is CASSLGGDDTQYF.